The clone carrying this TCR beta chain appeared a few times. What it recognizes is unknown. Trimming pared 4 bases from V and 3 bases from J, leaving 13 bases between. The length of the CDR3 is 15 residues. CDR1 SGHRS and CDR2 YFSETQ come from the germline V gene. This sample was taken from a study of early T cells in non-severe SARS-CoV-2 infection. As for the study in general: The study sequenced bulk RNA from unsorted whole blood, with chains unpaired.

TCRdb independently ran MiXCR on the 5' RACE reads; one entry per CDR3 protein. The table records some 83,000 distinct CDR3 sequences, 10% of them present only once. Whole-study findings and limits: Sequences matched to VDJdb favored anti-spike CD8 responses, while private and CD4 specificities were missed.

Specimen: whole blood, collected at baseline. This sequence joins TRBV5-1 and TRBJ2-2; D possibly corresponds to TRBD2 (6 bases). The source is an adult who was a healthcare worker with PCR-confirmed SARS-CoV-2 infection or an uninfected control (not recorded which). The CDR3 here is CASSQTSPDTGELFF. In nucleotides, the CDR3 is TGCGCCAGCAGCCAAACTAGCCCAGACACCGGGGAGCTGTTTTTT.